The entry below describes one T cell receptor (beta chain). This clone came up once. The clone's antigen remains unknown. No base quality values were provided; no much bigger clone lies one nucleotide off. The source of the sample is a study of blood T cell repertoires in COVID-19 (dated by TCRdb to the early 2020s). In terms of the full investigation: Collaborator samples came from the United States, Italy and Spain and covered acute and convalescent phases of COVID-19. The material from the prospective study consisted of cDNA or gDNA derived from T cells, B-cell-depleted T cells, or PBMCs. Subjects who had been exposed to COVID-19, were actively infected with it, or had recovered from it provided the deeply sampled blood TCRbeta repertoires that made up the dataset. The repertoires were made available in a free public database intended to serve as a resource for research on the immune response to SARS-CoV-2. The samples were drawn from the first 160 participants of the ongoing ImmuneRACE study and from over a thousand subjects provided by 6 global collaborators. Sample metadata almost always included a de-identified subject ID, COVID-19 status, age in years and sex. HLA class I and class II types, where available, came from metadata supplied by the sample provider rather than from assay-based typing. General findings and caveats noted by the study authors: Clinical and demographic metadata were provided uncurated, with the amount varying by source and participant.

V trim: 4 bases; J trim: 2 bases; unmatched bases: 7. The CDR3 holds 15 amino acids from the cysteine to the phenylalanine. Here the CDR3 DNA is all that survives: 45 bases in frame from base 1. The germline V gene sets CDR1 to SGHRS and CDR2 to YFSETQ. TCRbeta CDR3 regions were amplified from genomic DNA using the immunoSEQ Assay, a bias-controlled multiplex PCR. Per the authors' processing: The number of nucleated cells in each sample was estimated by amplification of reference gene primers within the assay. To quantify the absolute abundance of each unique TCRbeta CDR3 rearrangement, sequence reads were collapsed and filtered. For each sample, productive Simpson clonality was calculated as the square root of Simpson's diversity index across productive rearrangements. As stored in TCRdb, this immuneACCESS dataset retains in-frame rearrangements with V and J assigned. A fraction of the clones does not appear; measured against another copy, unresolved V genes explain less than half of the discrepancy, and the remainder lacks a known reason. The V and J calls and clone size are taken from that table; D and trimming were inferred from the DNA. This sample comprises fewer than 250,000 clones, over 80% of them detected only once. The top ten clonotypes cover less than 7% of the sample.

Enrolling through a virtual design, the prospective study's participants ranged in age from roughly 18 to 89 years and lived across more than 20 United States geographic areas. In the prospective study, cohorts were assigned on the basis of participant-reported clinical history obtained from a screening survey and a study questionnaire. For ImmuneRACE Cohort 3, a participant was defined as recovered based on two consecutive negative NP/OP PCR tests, clearance by a healthcare professional, or resolution of symptoms. Mobile phlebotomists in the prospective study collected whole blood, serum and a nasopharyngeal or oropharyngeal swab from every participant. Prospective study participants could optionally give additional blood draws and questionnaires over an approximately 2-month period. Prospective study blood samples were shipped either frozen or at room temperature before DNA extraction.

The sequence was collected from a woman aged 40 to 50 who had recovered from COVID-19. The chain is made from TRBV5-1 and TRBJ1-1; TRBD1 agrees with 8 junctional bases. The material sequenced was PBMCs or T cells enriched from blood (not recorded which). The CDR3 loop reads CASSGRTGTNTEAFF. The base sequence is TGCGCCAGCAGCGGAAGGACAGGGACAAACACTGAAGCTTTCTTT.